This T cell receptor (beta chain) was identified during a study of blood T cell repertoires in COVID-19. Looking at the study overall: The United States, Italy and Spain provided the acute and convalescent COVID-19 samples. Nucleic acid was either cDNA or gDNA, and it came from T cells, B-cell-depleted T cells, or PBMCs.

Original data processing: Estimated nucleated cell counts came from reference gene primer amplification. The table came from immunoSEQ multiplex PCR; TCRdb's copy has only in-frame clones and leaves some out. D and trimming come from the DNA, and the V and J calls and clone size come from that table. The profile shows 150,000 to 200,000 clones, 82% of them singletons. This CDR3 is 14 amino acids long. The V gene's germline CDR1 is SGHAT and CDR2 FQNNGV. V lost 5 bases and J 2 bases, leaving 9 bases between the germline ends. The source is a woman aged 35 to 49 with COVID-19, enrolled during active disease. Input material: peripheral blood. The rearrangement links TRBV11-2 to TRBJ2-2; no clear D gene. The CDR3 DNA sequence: TGTGCCAGCAGCCACTCAGGAAACACCGGGGAGCTGTTTTTT. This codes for CASSHSGNTGELFF.